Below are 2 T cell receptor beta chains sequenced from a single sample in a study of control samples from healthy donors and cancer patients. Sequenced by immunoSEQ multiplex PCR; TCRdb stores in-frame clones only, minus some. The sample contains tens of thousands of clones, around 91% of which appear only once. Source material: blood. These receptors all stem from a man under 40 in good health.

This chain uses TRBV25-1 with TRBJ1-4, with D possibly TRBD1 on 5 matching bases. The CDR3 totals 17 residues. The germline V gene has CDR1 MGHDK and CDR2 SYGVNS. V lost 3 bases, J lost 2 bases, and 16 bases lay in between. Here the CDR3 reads CASSDGAGIATNEKLFF. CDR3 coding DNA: TGTGCCAGCAGTGACGGGGCAGGGATTGCGACTAATGAAAAACTGTTTTTT. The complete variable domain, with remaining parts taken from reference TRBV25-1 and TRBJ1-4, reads EADIYQTPRYLVIGTGKKITLECSQTMGHDKMYWYQQDPGMELHLIHYSYGVNSTEKGDLSSESTVSRIRTEHFPLTLESARPSHTSQYLCASSDGAGIATNEKLFFGSGTQLSVL.

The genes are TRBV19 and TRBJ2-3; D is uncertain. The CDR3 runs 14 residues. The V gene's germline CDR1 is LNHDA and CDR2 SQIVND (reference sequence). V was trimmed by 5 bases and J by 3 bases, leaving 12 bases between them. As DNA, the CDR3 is TGTGCCAGTAGTTTCGGGCAGAGAACAGATACGCAGTATTTT. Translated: CASSFGQRTDTQYF.